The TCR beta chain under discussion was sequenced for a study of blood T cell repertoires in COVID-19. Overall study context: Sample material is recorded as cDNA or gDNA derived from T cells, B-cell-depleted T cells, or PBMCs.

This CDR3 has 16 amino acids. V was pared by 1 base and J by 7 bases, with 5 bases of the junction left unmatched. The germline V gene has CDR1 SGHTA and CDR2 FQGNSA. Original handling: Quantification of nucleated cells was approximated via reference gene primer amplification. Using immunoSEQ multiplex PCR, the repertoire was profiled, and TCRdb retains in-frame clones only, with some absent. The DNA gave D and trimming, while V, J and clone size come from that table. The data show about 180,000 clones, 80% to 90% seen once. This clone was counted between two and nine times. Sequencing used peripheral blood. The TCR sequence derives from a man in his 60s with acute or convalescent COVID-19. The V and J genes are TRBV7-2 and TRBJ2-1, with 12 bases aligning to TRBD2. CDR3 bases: TGTGCCAGCAGCTTAGATGGTACTAGCGGGAGGAATGAGCAGTTCTTC. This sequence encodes CASSLDGTSGRNEQFF.